Shown below are 15 T cell receptor beta chains from a single sample sequenced in a study of beta chain features in type 1 diabetes. These receptors lack a known antigen. The authors reverse transcribed all of the isolated RNA, so sequencing captured expressed TCRB transcripts. The table came from immunoSEQ multiplex PCR; TCRdb's copy has only in-frame clones and leaves some out. The sample holds approximately 170,000 clones; 6% to 9% are singletons and the top ten take approximately 0.5%. Study-level points and caveats: Patients with Type 1 diabetes showed moderately but significantly shorter TCRB CDR3s in all four CD4+ subsets.

Sequenced input: central memory CD4+ T cells from blood. These receptors all stem from a man aged 18 to 29 with type 1 diabetes.

This clone was observed a few times. This chain connects TRBV5-1 to TRBJ2-1; 9 positions agree with TRBD2. V gave up 1 base and J gave up 5 bases; unmatched junction bases: 4. This CDR3 contains 15 residues. The germline V gene encodes CDR1 SGHRS and CDR2 YFSETQ. The DNA of the CDR3 is TGCGCCAGCAGCTTGATGGCTAGCGGGGACAATGAGCAGTTCTTC. It encodes CASSLMASGDNEQFF.

This clone has just a few counts. The rearrangement joins TRBV29-1 to TRBJ2-7; 9 positions agree with TRBD1. CDR1 and CDR2 from the germline V gene are SQVTM and ANQGSEA. V dropped 4 bases and J dropped 3; count of bases not matched to a gene: 13. This CDR3 region has 16 residues. The CDR3 region has the DNA TGCAGCGTTGTGGGGGTGACAGGGGGTATACTCTACGAGCAGTACTTC. Translated, it gives CSVVGVTGGILYEQYF.

The chain couples TRBV28 to TRBJ2-2; D might be TRBD2 (5 bases). V was trimmed by 3 bases and J by 3 bases, leaving 17 bases between them. Germline values: CDR1 MDHEN, CDR2 SYDVKM. CDR3 length: 17 residues. The DNA of the CDR3 is TGTGCCAGCAGTTTGCCCCCGGGGTCTGGCCACACCGGGGAGCTGTTTTTT. The encoded protein is CASSLPPGSGHTGELFF.

This clone was seen a few times. The rearrangement links TRBV10-3 to TRBJ2-1; possibly TRBD1 for D (6 bases). The CDR3 extends over 15 amino acids. Germline V gene sequence: CDR1 ENHRY, CDR2 SYGVKD. Between the trimmed V and J ends, which lost 2 bases and 0 bases, there was a span of 8 bases. The CDR3 DNA follows: TGTGCCATCAGTGAGAACAGGGACTCCTACAATGAGCAGTTCTTC. Protein product: CAISENRDSYNEQFF.

This clone has a handful of counts. The chain links TRBV10-3 to TRBJ1-5, with TRBD1 matching over 9 bases. Per the germline V gene, CDR1 is ENHRY and CDR2 is SYGVKD. The CDR3 covers 13 residues. J gave up 3 bases and V 10 bases, and 4 bases lay outside the gene matches. The CDR3 here is CASGQGINQPQHF. The CDR3 nucleotides read TGTGCCAGCGGACAGGGGATCAATCAGCCCCAGCATTTT.

The V gene is TRBV18, the J gene TRBJ2-7; TRBD1 matches 7 bases. This CDR3 region has 16 residues. J lost 2 bases, V lost 2 bases, and 9 bases had no gene match. Germline V lookup: CDR1 KGHSH, CDR2 LQKENI. Here the CDR3 reads CASSPSSSQGAYEQYF. The CDR3 DNA sequence: TGTGCCAGCTCACCAAGTAGCTCGCAGGGGGCCTACGAGCAGTACTTC.

This chain uses TRBV11-2 with TRBJ2-7; the match to TRBD1 covers 7 bases. Germline values: CDR1 SGHAT, CDR2 FQNNGV. The V and J ends lost 5 bases and 1 base, in that order; junction bases with no gene match: 5. The CDR3 length is 14 residues. CDR3 DNA: TGTGCCAGCAGCGCAGCGACAGGGTCCTACGAGCAGTACTTC. Amino acids: CASSAATGSYEQYF. Filled out from reference TRBV11-2 and TRBJ2-7, the complete variable domain reads EAGVAQSPRYKIIEKRQSVAFWCNPISGHATLYWYQQILGQGPKLLIQFQNNGVVDDSQLPKDRFSAERLKGVDSTLKIQPAKLEDSAVYLCASSAATGSYEQYFGPGTRLTVT.

This clone came up a few times. This chain links TRBV5-1 with TRBJ2-7; 11 bases align to TRBD2. Unmatched junction bases numbered 7, after V lost 7 bases and J lost 1 base. From germline, CDR1 is SGHRS and CDR2 YFSETQ. The CDR3 spans 15 residues. In nucleotides, the CDR3 is TGCGCCAGCGGCCCTCTAGCGGGAGGTTCCTACGAGCAGTACTTC. Translation: CASGPLAGGSYEQYF.

This sequence joins TRBV28 and TRBJ2-5; TRBD1 aligns across 9 bases. The CDR3 totals 14 residues. J gave up 4 bases and V 10 bases, and 10 bases lay outside the gene matches. Germline V CDR1 and CDR2: MDHEN, SYDVKM. The CDR3 nucleotides are TGTGCCATCGCGACAGGGGGAAATGGAGAGACCCAGTACTTC. This codes for CAIATGGNGETQYF. Filled out from reference TRBV28 and TRBJ2-5, the complete variable domain reads DVKVTQSSRYLVKRTGEKVFLECVQDMDHENMFWYRQDPGLGLRLIYFSYDVKMKEKGDIPEGYSVSREKKERFSLILESASTNQTSMYLCAIATGGNGETQYFGPGTRLLVL.

The J gene is TRBJ2-1, the V gene TRBV5-6, with a possible D match to TRBD1 (5 bases). The V end lost 0 bases, the J end lost 6 bases, and 16 bases lay between the germline ends. Germline V CDR1 and CDR2: SGHDT, YYEEEE. This CDR3 has 16 amino acids. In DNA, the CDR3 is TGTGCCAGCAGCTTGGCCCTGGGTCTAGGGGCCAATGAGCAGTTCTTC. Residues: CASSLALGLGANEQFF.

This chain uses TRBV6-6 with TRBJ2-7; 8 positions agree with TRBD1. V lost 5 bases and J lost 7; bases outside the gene matches: 7. The CDR3 is 13 residues long. CDR1 and CDR2 (germline): MNHNY, SVGAGI (reference sequence). CDR3 in amino acids: CASSVPDREEQYF. CDR3 DNA: TGTGCCAGCAGTGTCCCGGACAGGGAGGAGCAGTACTTC.

This clone was recorded a few times. The chain couples TRBV30 to TRBJ2-7; unclear D gene. The CDR3 has 11 amino acids. The V gene's germline CDR1 is GTSNPN and CDR2 SVGIG (reference sequence). The V gene lost 0 bases and the J gene lost 6 bases, with 6 bases spanning the gap. Here the CDR3 DNA reads TGTGCCTGGAGTGTACTTCGCGAGCAGTACTTC. Its translation: CAWSVLREQYF.

V usage is TRBV28 and J usage is TRBJ1-5, with TRBD1 identical over 8 bases. Trimming removed 9 bases from V and 6 bases from J; junction bases left unmatched: 7. There are 13 residues in the CDR3. Germline CDR1 is MDHEN and CDR2 is SYDVKM. The CDR3 sequence: CASADRVGQPQHF. The CDR3 bases are TGTGCCAGTGCGGACAGGGTCGGTCAGCCCCAGCATTTT. The complete variable domain, with remaining parts taken from reference TRBV28 and TRBJ1-5, reads DVKVTQSSRYLVKRTGEKVFLECVQDMDHENMFWYRQDPGLGLRLIYFSYDVKMKEKGDIPEGYSVSREKKERFSLILESASTNQTSMYLCASADRVGQPQHFGDGTRLSIL.

Regarding this clone: The sample has other DNA sequences that encode this CDR3 too. The J gene is TRBJ1-5, the V gene TRBV5-1; D ambiguous. Deletions cut 0 bases from V and 2 bases from J, with 9 bases between. Per germline, CDR1 SGHRS and CDR2 YFSETQ. CDR3 size: 15 residues. In DNA form, the CDR3 reads TGCGCCAGCAGCTTGGATGGGCAGGGCAATCAGCCCCAGCATTTT. Its protein is CASSLDGQGNQPQHF. The whole variable domain, remainder taken from reference TRBV5-1 and TRBJ1-5, is KAGVTQTPRYLIKTRGQQVTLSCSPISGHRSVSWYQQTPGQGLQFLFEYFSETQRNKGNFPGRFSGRQFSNSRSEMNVSTLELGDSALYLCASSLDGQGNQPQHFGDGTRLSIL.

This clone was observed a handful of times. The J gene is TRBJ2-4, the V gene TRBV28, with D possibly TRBD2 on 7 matching bases. Trimming shortened V by 8 bases and J by 9 bases, and 17 bases separated the two germline ends. The CDR3 consists of 13 residues. Germline V gives CDR1 MDHEN, CDR2 SYDVKM. The CDR3 sequence is CASEIRGGGIQYF. CDR3 coding DNA: TGTGCCAGCGAGATAAGAGGGGGGGGCATTCAGTACTTC.